This TCR beta chain appears in the sequencing data of a study of shared T cell receptors in the human thymus. TCRdb's copy holds only in-frame clones and misses some; the assay was immunoSEQ multiplex PCR. Seen here are under 450,000 clones, 95% observed once, and the top ten hold approximately 0.018%. Germline assignment: CDR1 PRHDT and CDR2 FYEKMQ (reference sequence). This CDR3 is built from 15 residues. The V gene lost 5 bases and the J gene lost 4 bases, with 18 bases spanning the gap. The sequenced sample consisted of thymocytes. This chain uses TRBV13 with TRBJ2-7, with D possibly matching TRBD2 (7 bases). The sequence came from a human donor. The CDR3 DNA sequence: TGTGCCAGCAGCCCCATGGGGGGAGGGGGATACGAGCAGTACTTC. This sequence encodes CASSPMGGGGYEQYF.